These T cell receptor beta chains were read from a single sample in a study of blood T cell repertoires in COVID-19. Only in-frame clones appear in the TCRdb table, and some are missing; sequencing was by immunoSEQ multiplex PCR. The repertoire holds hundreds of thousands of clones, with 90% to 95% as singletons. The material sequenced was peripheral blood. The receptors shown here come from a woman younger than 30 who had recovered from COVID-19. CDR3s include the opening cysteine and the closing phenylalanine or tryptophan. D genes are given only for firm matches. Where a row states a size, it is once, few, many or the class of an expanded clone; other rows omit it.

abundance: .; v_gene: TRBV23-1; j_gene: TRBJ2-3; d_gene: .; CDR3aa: CASSQSQGTDTQYF; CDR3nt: TGCGCCAGCAGTCAATCGCAGGGCACAGATACGCAGTATTTT
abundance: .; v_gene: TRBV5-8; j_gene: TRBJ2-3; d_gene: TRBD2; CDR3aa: CASSLGTSGSDTQYF; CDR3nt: TGTGCCAGCAGCCTCGGGACTAGCGGGAGTGATACGCAGTATTTT
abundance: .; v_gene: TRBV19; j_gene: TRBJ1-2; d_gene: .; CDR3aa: CASSIDGSGGSYGYTF; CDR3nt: TGTGCCAGTAGTATAGACGGGAGCGGTGGATCCTATGGCTACACCTTC
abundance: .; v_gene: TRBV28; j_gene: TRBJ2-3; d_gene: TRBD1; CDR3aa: CATQLGGTGIDTQYF; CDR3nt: TGTGCGACCCAACTAGGCGGGACAGGCATAGATACGCAGTATTTT
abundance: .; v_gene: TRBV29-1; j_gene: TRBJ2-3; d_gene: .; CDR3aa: CSVGGFADTQYF; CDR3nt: TGCAGCGTTGGAGGGTTTGCAGATACGCAGTATTTT
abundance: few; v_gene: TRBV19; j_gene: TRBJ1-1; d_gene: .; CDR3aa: CASIFGRGNTEAFF; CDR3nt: TGTGCCAGTATCTTCGGGAGGGGGAACACTGAAGCTTTCTTT
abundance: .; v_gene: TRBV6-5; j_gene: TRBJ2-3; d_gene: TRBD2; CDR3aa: CASSFSGRLADTQYF; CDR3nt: TGTGCCAGCAGCTTTAGCGGGAGACTGGCAGATACGCAGTATTTT
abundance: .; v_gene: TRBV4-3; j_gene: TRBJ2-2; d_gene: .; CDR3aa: CASSHVGTWNTGELFF; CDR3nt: TGCGCCAGCAGCCACGTCGGGACTTGGAACACCGGGGAGCTGTTTTTT
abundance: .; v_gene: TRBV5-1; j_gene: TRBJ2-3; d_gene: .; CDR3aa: CASSHGDLDTQYF; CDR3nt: TGCGCCAGCAGCCACGGAGATTTAGATACGCAGTATTTT
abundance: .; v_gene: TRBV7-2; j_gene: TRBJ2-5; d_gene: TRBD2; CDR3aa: CASSSRTSGKETQYF; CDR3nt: TGTGCCAGCAGCTCGCGGACTAGCGGGAAAGAGACCCAGTACTTC
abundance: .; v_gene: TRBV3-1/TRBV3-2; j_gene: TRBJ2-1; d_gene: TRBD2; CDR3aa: CASSQVFSAGLAVPSSYNEQFF; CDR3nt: TGTGCCAGCAGCCAAGTATTCTCCGCGGGACTAGCGGTTCCGAGCTCCTACAATGAGCAGTTCTTC
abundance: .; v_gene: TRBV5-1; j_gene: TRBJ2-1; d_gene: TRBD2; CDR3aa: CASSLSAASGMEQFF; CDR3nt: TGCGCCAGCAGCTTGTCCGCGGCTAGCGGCATGGAGCAGTTCTTC
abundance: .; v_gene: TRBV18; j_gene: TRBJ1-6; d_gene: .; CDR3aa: CASSQQGRRNSPLHF; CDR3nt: TGTGCCAGCTCCCAACAGGGTAGGAGGAATTCACCCCTCCACTTT
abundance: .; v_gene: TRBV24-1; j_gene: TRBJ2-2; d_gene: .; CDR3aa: CATSDPIGGSEELFF; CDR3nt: TGTGCCACCAGTGATCCCATAGGGGGTTCGGAGGAGCTGTTTTTT
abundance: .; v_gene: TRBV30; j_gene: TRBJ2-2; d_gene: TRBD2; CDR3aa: CAWSVSSGRVGTGELFF; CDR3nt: TGTGCCTGGAGTGTAAGTAGCGGGAGGGTAGGCACCGGGGAGCTGTTTTTT
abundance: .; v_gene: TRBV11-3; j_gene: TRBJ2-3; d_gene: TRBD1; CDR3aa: CASSLDSPGGGPDTQYF; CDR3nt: TGTGCCAGCAGCTTAGATTCCCCAGGGGGTGGGCCAGATACGCAGTATTTT
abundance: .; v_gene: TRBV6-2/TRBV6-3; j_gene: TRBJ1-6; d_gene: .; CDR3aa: CASSGEYNSPLHF; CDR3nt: TGTGCCAGCAGTGGGGAGTATAATTCACCCCTCCACTTT
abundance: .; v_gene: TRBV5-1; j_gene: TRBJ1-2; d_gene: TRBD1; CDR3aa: CASSFAQGAKHYGYTF; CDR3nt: TGCGCCAGCAGCTTCGCACAGGGGGCAAAACACTATGGCTACACCTTC
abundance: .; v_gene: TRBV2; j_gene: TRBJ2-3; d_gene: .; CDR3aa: CASSEVRRVTDTQYF; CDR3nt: TGTGCCAGCAGTGAAGTGCGCAGGGTAACAGATACGCAGTATTTT
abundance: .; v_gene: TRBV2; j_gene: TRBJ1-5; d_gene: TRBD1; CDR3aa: CASRGTGISQPQHF; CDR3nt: TGTGCCAGCAGGGGGACAGGGATAAGTCAGCCCCAGCATTTT
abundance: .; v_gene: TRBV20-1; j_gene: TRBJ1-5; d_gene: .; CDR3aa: CSASQGSNQPQHF; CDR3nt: TGCAGTGCTAGTCAGGGGAGCAATCAGCCCCAGCATTTT
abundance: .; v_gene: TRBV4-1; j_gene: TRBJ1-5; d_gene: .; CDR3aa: CASSQVDQVGANQPQHF; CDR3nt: TGCGCCAGCAGCCAAGTTGACCAGGTTGGGGCCAATCAGCCCCAGCATTTT
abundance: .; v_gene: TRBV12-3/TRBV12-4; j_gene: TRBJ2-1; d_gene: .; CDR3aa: CASSLGRYNEQFF; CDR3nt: TGTGCCAGCAGTTTGGGGCGGTACAATGAGCAGTTCTTC
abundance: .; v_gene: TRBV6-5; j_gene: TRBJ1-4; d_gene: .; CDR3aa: CASSPGEKLFF; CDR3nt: TGTGCCAGCAGCCCAGGAGAAAAACTGTTTTTT
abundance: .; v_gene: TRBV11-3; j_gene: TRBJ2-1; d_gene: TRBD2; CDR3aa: CASSHYYSGSSYNEQFF; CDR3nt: TGTGCCAGCAGCCATTACTACAGCGGGAGCTCCTACAATGAGCAGTTCTTC
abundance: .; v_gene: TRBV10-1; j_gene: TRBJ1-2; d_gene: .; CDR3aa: CASSESANYGYTF; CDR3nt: TGCGCCAGCAGTGAGAGCGCTAACTATGGCTACACCTTC
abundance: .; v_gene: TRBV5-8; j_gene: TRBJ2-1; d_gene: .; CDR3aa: CASTPGLGYNEQFF; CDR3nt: TGTGCCAGCACACCGGGACTGGGCTACAATGAGCAGTTCTTC
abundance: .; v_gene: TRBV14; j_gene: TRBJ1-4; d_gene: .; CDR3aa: CASSLTGQHNEKLFF; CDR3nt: TGTGCCAGCAGCCTTACAGGACAGCATAATGAAAAACTGTTTTTT
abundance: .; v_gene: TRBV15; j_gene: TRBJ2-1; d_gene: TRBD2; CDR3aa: CATSHKAGGRHNEQFF; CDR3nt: TGTGCCACCAGTCATAAAGCGGGAGGGCGACACAATGAGCAGTTCTTC
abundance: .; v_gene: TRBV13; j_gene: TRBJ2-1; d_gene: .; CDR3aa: CASSPLLDSRSYNEQFF; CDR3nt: TGTGCCAGCAGCCCCCTCCTGGACAGCCGCTCCTACAATGAGCAGTTCTTC
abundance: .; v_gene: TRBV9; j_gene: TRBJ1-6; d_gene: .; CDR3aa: CASSSQGGNSPLHF; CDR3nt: TGTGCCAGCAGCTCCCAGGGAGGCAATTCACCCCTCCACTTT
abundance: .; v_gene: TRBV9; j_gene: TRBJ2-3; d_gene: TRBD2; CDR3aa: CASTTLAGSTDTQYF; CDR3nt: TGTGCCAGCACCACATTAGCGGGAAGCACAGATACGCAGTATTTT
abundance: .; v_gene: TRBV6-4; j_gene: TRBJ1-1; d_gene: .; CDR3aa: CASSLRMNTEAFF; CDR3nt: TGTGCCAGCAGCCTCAGGATGAACACTGAAGCTTTCTTT
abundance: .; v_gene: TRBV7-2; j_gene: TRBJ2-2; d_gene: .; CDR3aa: CASSPYSGKPTGELFF; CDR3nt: TGTGCCAGCAGCCCCTACTCGGGTAAACCCACCGGGGAGCTGTTTTTT
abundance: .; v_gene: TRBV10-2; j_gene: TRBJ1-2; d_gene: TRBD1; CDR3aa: CASKGQGRGYTF; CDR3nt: TGCGCCAGCAAAGGACAGGGTAGGGGCTACACCTTC
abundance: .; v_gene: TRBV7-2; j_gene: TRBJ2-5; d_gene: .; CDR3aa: CASSSGLLLGETQYF; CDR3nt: TGTGCCAGCAGCTCTGGACTCCTTCTCGGGGAGACCCAGTACTTC
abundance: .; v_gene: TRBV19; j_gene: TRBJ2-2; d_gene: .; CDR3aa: CASSIAGFTGELFF; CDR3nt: TGTGCCAGTAGTATCGCGGGATTCACCGGGGAGCTGTTTTTT
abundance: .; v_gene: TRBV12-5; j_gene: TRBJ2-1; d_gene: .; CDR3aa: CASGPNYPINLFF; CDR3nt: TGTGCTAGTGGGCCAAACTACCCGATAAATCTGTTCTTC